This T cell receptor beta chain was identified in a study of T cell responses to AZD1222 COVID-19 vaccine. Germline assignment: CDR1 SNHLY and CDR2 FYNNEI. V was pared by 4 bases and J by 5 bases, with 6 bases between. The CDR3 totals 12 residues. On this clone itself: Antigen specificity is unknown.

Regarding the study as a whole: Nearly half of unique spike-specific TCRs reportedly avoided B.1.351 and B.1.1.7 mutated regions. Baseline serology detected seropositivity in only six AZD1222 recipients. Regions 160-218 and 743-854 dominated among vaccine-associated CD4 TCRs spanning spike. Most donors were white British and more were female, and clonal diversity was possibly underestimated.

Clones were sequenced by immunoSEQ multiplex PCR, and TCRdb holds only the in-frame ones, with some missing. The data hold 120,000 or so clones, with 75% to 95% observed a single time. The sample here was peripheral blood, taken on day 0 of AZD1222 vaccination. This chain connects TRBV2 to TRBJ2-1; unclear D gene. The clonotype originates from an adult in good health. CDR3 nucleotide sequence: TGTGCCAGCAGTGCGCAGGACAATGAGCAGTTCTTC. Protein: CASSAQDNEQFF.